Listed below are T cell receptor beta chains from one sample, sequenced in a study of shared clonotypes between healthy human individuals. Produced via immunoSEQ multiplex PCR; TCRdb's table is partial and in-frame only. The table has about 1.1 million clones, roughly 74% seen once; the top ten hold 0.55% to 0.7%. The sample consisted of memory CD4+ T cells from PBMCs. Receptors were obtained from a man aged 18 to 35 in good health. Some clones in this sample may be carry-over from other donors' samples. CDR3s include the opening cysteine and the closing phenylalanine or tryptophan. The D gene is left open where the match is weak. Clone size appears in some rows only: once, few, many, or a class for an expanded clone.

v_gene	j_gene	abundance	d_gene	CDR3aa	CDR3nt
TRBV5-6	TRBJ1-2	NA	NA	CASSLEVVYANYGYTF	TGTGCCAGCAGCTTGGAGGTTGTTTACGCCAACTATGGCTACACCTTC
TRBV25-1	TRBJ1-5	NA	NA	CASSARGSSNQPQHF	TGTGCCAGCAGTGCCAGGGGAAGTAGCAATCAGCCCCAGCATTTT
TRBV7-9	TRBJ2-3	NA	TRBD2	CASSPSGSHTDTQYF	TGTGCCAGCAGCCCTAGCGGGAGCCACACAGATACGCAGTATTTT
TRBV5-4	TRBJ1-1	NA	TRBD1	CASSQGVNTEAFF	TGTGCCAGCAGCCAGGGGGTGAACACTGAAGCTTTCTTT
TRBV28	TRBJ1-3	few	TRBD1	CASSLQGALSTIYF	TGTGCCAGCAGTTTACAGGGGGCGCTGTCCACCATATATTTT
TRBV28	TRBJ1-1	few	NA	CASSSYAFRLDEAFF	TGTGCCAGCAGTTCTTACGCTTTCCGACTCGATGAAGCTTTCTTT
TRBV4-1	TRBJ2-7	NA	TRBD2	CASSQDPTSGSYEQYF	TGCGCCAGCAGCCAAGATCCCACTAGCGGGAGTTACGAGCAGTACTTC
TRBV6-7	TRBJ2-5	NA	NA	CASSWGKGEQETQYF	TGTGCCAGCAGTTGGGGTAAGGGGGAGCAAGAGACCCAGTACTTC
TRBV7-9	TRBJ2-7	NA	TRBD1	CASSFSRGQGVYEQYF	TGTGCCAGCAGCTTTTCTAGGGGACAGGGGGTTTACGAGCAGTACTTC
TRBV4-3	TRBJ1-2	many	NA	CASSQDLRDLNYGYTF	TGCGCCAGCAGCCAAGATCTAAGGGATCTTAACTATGGCTACACCTTC
TRBV4-3	TRBJ1-1	NA	NA	CASSQTGGDTEAFF	TGCGCCAGCAGCCAAACCGGTGGGGATACTGAAGCTTTCTTT
TRBV4-2	TRBJ1-5	NA	TRBD1	CASSQLQGVARQPQHF	TGTGCCAGCAGCCAGTTACAGGGGGTTGCGCGGCAGCCCCAGCATTTT
TRBV2	TRBJ2-1	NA	TRBD2	CASSEGLAGVNEQFF	TGTGCCAGCAGTGAAGGACTAGCGGGAGTCAATGAGCAGTTCTTC
TRBV13	TRBJ1-2	once	NA	CASSPRVPHYGYTF	TGTGCCAGCAGTCCCCGGGTGCCCCACTATGGCTACACCTTC
TRBV30	TRBJ1-4	NA	NA	CAWSYGGHPLGKLFF	TGTGCCTGGAGTTATGGTGGTCACCCCTTGGGAAAACTGTTTTTT
TRBV19	TRBJ1-5	once	NA	CASSRAESRPQHF	TGTGCCAGTAGCCGGGCCGAGTCGAGGCCCCAGCATTTT
TRBV28	TRBJ1-2	NA	TRBD1	CASSFLTGQGYGYTF	TGTGCCAGCAGTTTCCTCACGGGACAGGGCTATGGCTACACCTTC
TRBV2	TRBJ2-1	many	TRBD2	CASRGTSSGGEQFF	TGTGCCAGCAGGGGGACTTCTAGCGGCGGGGAGCAGTTCTTC
TRBV28	TRBJ2-7	NA	NA	CATTGIYEQYF	TGTGCCACCACGGGGATCTACGAGCAGTACTTC
TRBV15	TRBJ1-2	NA	NA	CATRERGSYGYTF	TGTGCCACCAGGGAAAGGGGAAGCTATGGCTACACCTTC